The clone carrying this TCR beta chain was seen ten or more times. The data are from a study of T-cell memory formation after mild COVID-19. Germline CDR1 and CDR2: SGHRS and YFSETQ. The CDR3 has 15 residues. V was cut by 6 bases and J by 2 bases, with 14 bases left in between. TCRdb independently ran MiXCR on the 5' RACE reads; one entry per CDR3 protein. The sample contains roughly 190,000 distinct CDR3 sequences, roughly a tenth of which appear only once. The sample taken for sequencing was PBMCs or a T cell subset sorted from them (not recorded which). The receptor comes from a man between 18 and 35 years old who had mild COVID-19 (a few samples of this study predate the infection). Cell type and time point are not known. The chain uses TRBV5-1 and TRBJ2-2, with D perhaps matching TRBD1 (6 bases). CDR3 region: CASNAGTRNTGELFF. CDR3 in DNA: TGCGCCAGCAACGCCGGGACACGCAACACCGGGGAGCTGTTTTTT.